This paragraph covers one TCR beta chain sequence. For sequencing, patients were chosen who had shown expansion of CD8+CD57+ cells by flow cytometry. Severe acquired aplastic anemia affected all patients. TCR beta VDJ and CDR3 were profiled, and genomic DNA was the template. TCRdb independently ran MiXCR on the reads; one entry per CDR3 protein. The sample lists roughly 240,000 distinct CDR3 sequences, around half occurring once. This specimen belongs to a study of CD8+CD57+ T cells in acquired aplastic anemia. On the study more broadly: Sorted CD4+ and CD8+ cells yielded DNA averaging approximately 3 ug.

The CDR3 loop spans 16 amino acids. The germline V gene encodes CDR1 SNHLY and CDR2 FYNNEI. V gave up 4 bases and J gave up 5 bases; unmatched junction bases: 11. J is TRBJ1-1 and V is TRBV2, with TRBD1 identical over 9 bases. Material: sorted CD4+, CD8+, or CD8+CD57+ T cells (not recorded which) from PBMCs. The clonotype was recovered from a human donor with aplastic anemia. CDR3 DNA: TGTGCCAGCAGTGTCAGGACAGGGGTGGGGCATACTGAAGCTTTCTTT. Amino acid sequence: CASSVRTGVGHTEAFF.